This TCR beta chain is drawn from a study of technical replicates of blood from a few donors (dated by TCRdb to 2016 to 2017). With respect to this clone: Its antigen remains undetermined. Base qualities were left out, and no much larger clone turns up one base away.

Receptor libraries were prepared by the immunoSEQ multiplex PCR assay. This is the immuneACCESS table as TCRdb keeps it, with only in-frame sequences that have V and J called. A part of the clones is gone; compared with another copy, unresolved V genes explain less than half, and the rest is unexplained. The table for this sample lists around 72,000 clones; roughly 91% of them were counted only once. The top ten constitute about 0.36% of the sample. V sheds 2 bases and J sheds 3 bases, leaving 8 bases between their ends. The CDR3 runs 13 amino acids, cysteine and phenylalanine included. Only the CDR3 portion is preserved as DNA: 39 bases, with reading frame beginning at the first base. CDR1 is given as PRHDT and CDR2 as FYEKMQ, both from the germline V gene (reference sequence).

This chain joins TRBV13 to TRBJ2-7, with no reliable assignment of the D segment. The TCR was taken from a human donor in good health. Some clones in this sample may be carry-over from other donors' samples. The sequenced material came from T cells isolated from PBMCs. CDR3 protein: CASSLIEHYEQYF. The DNA sequence is given as TGTGCCAGCAGCTTAATTGAACACTACGAGCAGTACTTC. Where the CDR3 stops, the reference TRBV13 and TRBJ2-7 genes take over; the full variable domain is AAGVIQSPRHLIKEKRETATLKCYPIPRHDTVYWYQQGPGQDPQFLISFYEKMQSDKGSIPDRFSAQQFSDYHSELNMSSLELGDSALYFCASSLIEHYEQYFGPGTRLTVT.